This T cell receptor beta chain derives from a study of beta chain features in type 1 diabetes (dated by TCRdb to 2016 to 2019). Background for the entire study: Mean age, gender distribution, total cell number and subset yield were not different between patients and healthy donors. Across all samples, fewer than 130 million sorted cells were examined, and cell number per subset correlated strongly with RNA yield. In the study, recently diagnosed type 1 diabetes patients and matched healthy donors were compared on the TCRB repertoires of their sorted circulating CD4+ T cell subsets. Naive and central memory subsets were obtained from all 28 donors, but regulatory and stem cell-like memory subsets were isolated from only 8 patients and roughly eight healthy donors.

This clone has a handful of counts. Its antigen has not been determined. No base quality information exists; no much larger clone differs at one position. What the research found in general, with its limitations: Type 1 diabetes patients showed a moderate but significant shortening of TCRB CDR3 length in all four CD4+ subsets. Naive, central memory and regulatory TCRB repertoires appeared more similar among patients than among healthy donors. Shorter templates might be favored by PCR, yet because patient and control samples were amplified and corrected together, any such skew would affect both groups equally. Because cDNA rather than genomic DNA was sequenced, highly expressing activated cells could have been over-represented, although no difference in activation and CD3 levels was found between groups. Because small numbers of individuals were included in the HLA sub-analyses, any influence of HLA type on TCRB rearrangement was left unresolved. At VDJ recombination sites, type 1 diabetes patients had fewer insertions and more deleted nucleotides, which implies abnormalities in thymic rearrangement.

The entire amount of isolated RNA was reverse transcribed using the High Capacity cDNA Reverse Transcription Kit, so the sequenced TCRB transcripts were expressed ones. Deep immunoSEQ sequencing was performed on naive, central memory and regulatory T cell samples, with an average of roughly 3.6 million total reads per sample. After sorted cells were lysed in RLT buffer, RNA was extracted with DNase-treated RNeasy Micro or Mini kits, with the choice depending on cell number. To prevent cross-contamination, each cell subset was processed individually, whereas patient and healthy donor samples were processed jointly. Using the immunoSEQ multiplex PCR, TCRB sequences were amplified from cDNA into 87-bp fragments spanning the CDR3 region. Sequencing of the amplicons was done on the Illumina HiSeq platform. The published analysis was carried out like this. PCR bias was corrected computationally using synthetic template baselines, and reads within Hamming distance 2 were collapsed, with unmergeable singletons discarded. By aligning reads against IMGT, V, D and J genes, CDR3 length, and insertions or deletions at six rearrangement sites were assigned. Clonotype counts were normalized to sorted cell number within each subset before computing true diversity and Gini coefficients with the tcR R package. Repertoire sharing was quantified using the overlap coefficient calculated on TCRB nucleotide sequences. As a proxy for the pre-selection repertoire, out-of-frame TCRB sequences from naive cells were analyzed. The table was pulled from immuneACCESS by TCRdb, which kept in-frame rearrangements only. Such tables lose some clones; where checked, under half of the loss comes from unresolved V genes, and the rest has no known cause. D and trimming were read from the DNA, whereas the V and J calls and clone size are those reported in that table. The sample table shows around 450,000 clones, and more than 9.5% are seen once. Over 0.035% of the sample is held by the ten biggest clonotypes.

A single peripheral blood draw of approximately 100 mL on average was collected from each donor into heparinised tubes. A BD FACSAria II was used to sort naive, central memory, regulatory and stem cell-like memory CD4+ T cells with a panel that included CD45RO, CCR7, CD25, CD127, CD95 and CD27. Every sorted population had a purity above 95%. PBMCs were isolated right away by Lymphoprep density gradient centrifugation and were stained directly, without culture. To minimize batch effects, samples were stained and sorted in pairs, one healthy donor with one patient per experiment. Sequenced sample: naive CD4+ T cells from blood. The cell subset or site label corresponds to: true naive CD4+ T cells. The sequence was collected from a woman aged 18-29 years in good health.

The nucleotides read TGTGCCACCAGCGGAGGACAGGGCGTTTCAGATACGCAGTATTTT. Translated, this gives CATSGGQGVSDTQYF. This chain joins TRBV15 to TRBJ2-3; 8 middle bases align to TRBD1. Trimming leaves V shorter by 5 bases and J shorter by 4 bases, with the junction holding 8 bases beyond the gene matches. Per the germline V gene (reference sequence), LNHNV is the CDR1 and YYDKDF is the CDR2. Spanning cysteine to phenylalanine, the CDR3 consists of 15 amino acids. Only the CDR3 region is kept as DNA, spanning 45 bases read in frame from base 1.